These 12 T cell receptor beta chains were sequenced from one sample in a study of human T cells and chemical hapten exposure (dated by TCRdb to 2020 to 2022). Library preparation was by RACE. This sample was sequenced with a NextSeq 500. TCRdb redid the processing of the public reads, applying fastp at Q25 and MiXCR, and retained in-frame beta chains. Here each entry gathers all rows of one CDR3 protein and keeps the most common genes and DNA. For this sample there are about 84,000 distinct CDR3 sequences; about 10% appear just once. The top ten constitute around 5% of the sample. The sample's time point, from its label and the paper: patch test 2, 6 weeks after DPC sensitization. The treatment or condition label, read with the paper, signifies: therapeutic diphenylcyclopropenone sensitization with weekly scalp DPC. The sample was whole blood, taken in connection with sensitization to the hapten diphenylcyclopropenone (DPC). The receptors stem from a woman aged 50 to 65 with alopecia areata. Some clones in this sample may be carry-over from other donors' samples.

This clonotype was detected only a few times. This chain links TRBV27 with TRBJ1-4; 7 positions match TRBD1. The CDR3 is 17 amino acids. Germline assignment: CDR1 MNHEY and CDR2 SMNVEV (reference sequence). The J segment lost 4 bases and the V segment lost 0 bases, leaving 8 bases of the junction unmatched. The CDR3, as DNA: TGTGCCAGCAGTTTATCTCGATTGGGACAGAGTAATGAAAAACTGTTTTTT. This codes for CASSLSRLGQSNEKLFF.

The chain recombines TRBV30 with TRBJ2-7; D possibly corresponds to TRBD2 (6 bases). The CDR3 contains 16 residues. Germline V lookup: CDR1 GTSNPN, CDR2 SVGIG (reference sequence). The V gene lost 0 bases and the J gene lost 5 bases, with 20 bases spanning the gap. The chain's CDR3 is CAWSVPGLVLYDEQYF. The CDR3 DNA reads TGTGCCTGGAGTGTACCGGGACTCGTCCTGTATGACGAGCAGTACTTC.

This clonotype was found a few times. J is TRBJ2-2 and V is TRBV5-5; 9 bases align to TRBD2. This CDR3 has 16 amino acids. Losses at the gene ends were 5 bases for V and 5 bases for J; bases not matched to a gene: 10. Germline V gives CDR1 SGHKS, CDR2 YYEKEE (reference sequence). In DNA, the CDR3 is TGTGCCAGCAGACCGGGACTAGCTGGGTTAACCGGGGAGCTGTTTTTT. Amino acids: CASRPGLAGLTGELFF.

This clonotype was recorded many times. V gene TRBV10-2 combines with J gene TRBJ2-2; TRBD2 matches at 11 bases. Unmatched junction bases numbered 7, after V lost 6 bases and J lost 4 bases. CDR3 length equals 16 residues. The germline V gene has CDR1 WSHSY and CDR2 SAAADI. DNA for the CDR3: TGCGCCAGCAGACCCTCCGGGACTAGCGGCACCGGGGAGCTGTTTTTT. Translating it yields CASRPSGTSGTGELFF.

This chain uses TRBV30 with TRBJ2-5, with D hard to call. CDR1 GTSNPN and CDR2 SVGIG come from the germline V gene (reference sequence). Between the trimmed V and J ends, which lost 7 bases and 5 bases, there was a span of 14 bases. There are 12 residues in the CDR3. CDR3: CASQREAETQYF. Written as DNA, the CDR3 is TGTGCCTCCCAACGAGAGGCGGAGACCCAGTACTTC.

Regarding this clonotype: With a much larger clone just one base away, this may be a read error. V and J are TRBV7-6 and TRBJ2-1; D ambiguous. The V gene lost 4 bases and the J gene lost 4 bases, with 20 bases spanning the gap. The CDR3 sequence is 17 residues long. Per the germline V gene, CDR1 is SGHVS and CDR2 is FNYEAQ. This CDR3 is CASSYSDSPNGYNEQFF. The CDR3 DNA sequence: TGTGCCAGCAGCTATAGTGACTCGCCGAACGGGTACAATGAGCAGTTCTTC. Looking up the rest from reference TRBV7-6 and TRBJ2-1 gives the full variable domain: GAGVSQSPRYKVTKRGQDVALRCDPISGHVSLYWYRQALGQGPEFLTYFNYEAQQDKSGLPNDRFSAERPEGSISTLTIQRTEQRDSAMYRCASSYSDSPNGYNEQFFGPGTRLTVL.

At least ten counts were recorded for this clonotype. The CDR3 region has the DNA TGTGCCAGCAGTTTAGACTGGGAGCAGTACTTC. Translated: CASSLDWEQYF. The chain joins TRBV28 to TRBJ2-7; D is ambiguous. Germline-derived CDR1 and CDR2 are MDHEN and SYDVKM. This CDR3 has 11 amino acids. V was clipped by 2 bases and J by 7 bases, with 6 bases between them.

Only a few counts were recorded for this clonotype. The J gene is TRBJ2-3, the V gene TRBV5-4; D is uncertain. Trimming removed 3 bases at V and 1 base at J, with 9 bases between. CDR3 length: 14 amino acids. CDR1 and CDR2 (germline): SGHNT, YYREEE (reference sequence). The CDR3 DNA is TGTGCCAGCAGCTGGGGTTTGGGCACAGATACGCAGTATTTT. Protein: CASSWGLGTDTQYF.

V gene TRBV28 combines with J gene TRBJ2-1; 8 bases agree with TRBD2. The J segment lost 1 base and the V segment lost 8 bases, leaving 4 bases of the junction unmatched. The CDR3 runs to 14 residues. Germline lookup yields CDR1 MDHEN and CDR2 SYDVKM. CDR3 DNA: TGTGCCAGCCAGCGGGGGCGTTCCTACAATGAGCAGTTCTTC. This translates into CASQRGRSYNEQFF.

The genes are TRBV5-1 and TRBJ1-1, with D maybe TRBD1 (5 bases). The CDR3 loop spans 15 amino acids. CDR1 and CDR2 (germline): SGHRS, YFSETQ. The V gene lost 3 bases and the J gene lost 1 base, with 13 bases spanning the gap. The CDR3 reads CASSSLLGENTEAFF. CDR3 DNA sequence: TGCGCCAGCAGCTCCCTATTGGGGGAGAACACTGAAGCTTTCTTT.

This clonotype was counted at least ten times. The chain employs TRBV7-9 and TRBJ1-1; 9 positions agree with TRBD1. Germline-derived CDR1 and CDR2 are SEHNR and FQNEAQ (reference sequence). The CDR3 runs 13 residues. With V trimmed by 8 bases and J by 10 bases, 11 bases remained unmatched. The CDR3 sequence is CASRGQGKPRAFF. The DNA for the CDR3 is TGTGCCAGCCGGGGACAGGGCAAGCCAAGAGCTTTCTTT. The whole variable domain, remainder taken from reference TRBV7-9 and TRBJ1-1, is DTGVSQNPRHKITKRGQNVTFRCDPISEHNRLYWYRQTLGQGPEFLTYFQNEAQLEKSRLLSDRFSAERPKGSFSTLEIQRTEQGDSAMYLCASRGQGKPRAFFGQGTRLTVV.

This clonotype has ten or more counts. This chain joins TRBV6-6 and TRBJ2-2; 11 positions match TRBD2. The V segment lost 2 bases and the J segment 3 bases; nucleotides outside the gene matches: 5. The length of the CDR3 is 17 residues. Germline V CDR1 and CDR2: MNHNY, SVGAGI (reference sequence). The DNA for the CDR3 is TGTGCCAGCAGTTACAAACTAGCGGGAGTAGACACCGGGGAGCTGTTTTTT. Translation gives CASSYKLAGVDTGELFF.